What follows is one TCR beta chain and its context. No antigen is known for it. This CDR3 has 13 amino acids. Germline V CDR1 and CDR2: MNHEY, SVGAGI. V lost 5 bases, J lost 9 bases, and 14 bases lay in between. This entry is derived from a study of blood T cells in healthy people across ages. Study-wide results and limits: Roughly linear declines in TCR beta diversity per million T cells occurred with age. Compared with aged donors, long-lived donors showed fewer expanded clones, suggesting selection. PBMCs that were unsorted prevented a conclusive naive versus antigen-experienced comparison.

Then a second PCR, running roughly 6 to 12 cycles, was carried out with a sample-barcoded 5' primer and a J-beta primer mix. There were at least 2.5 million CDR3-containing paired-end reads obtained from each sample. Using its own MiXCR run on the 5' RACE reads, TCRdb lists one record per CDR3 protein. The data hold fewer than 900,000 distinct CDR3 sequences, with roughly 49% observed a single time. Sequenced: blood. The receptor's source is a woman aged 55-69 years in good health. The chain carries TRBV6-5 and TRBJ2-1; D gene uncertain. The CDR3 region has the DNA TGTGCCAGCAGTGCCCCTAGGGTACGTGAGCAGTTCTTC. Protein sequence: CASSAPRVREQFF.